Each of the 25 T cell receptor beta chains below was sequenced from the same sample in a study of cytomegalovirus exposure and HLA in healthy donors. With 60 Vbeta and 13 Jbeta primers, the PCR was carried out. Profiling relied on immunoSEQ multiplex PCR, and the TCRdb table lists in-frame clones only, not all of them. The sample yields 90,000 to 130,000 clones, about 76% seen once. Material for sequencing was PBMCs. Source of these receptors: a man younger than 45 in good health and CMV-seropositive.

The table lists this clone with a few counts. V gene TRBV27 combines with J gene TRBJ1-1; 11 bases align to TRBD1. The length of the CDR3 is 18 residues. The germline V gene encodes CDR1 MNHEY and CDR2 SMNVEV (reference sequence). V shed 0 bases and J 4 bases; nucleotides not matched to a gene: 10. DNA for the CDR3: TGTGCCAGCAGTTTATCGATCGGGGCTGGGACAGGGGGCACTGAAGCTTTCTTT. It specifies CASSLSIGAGTGGTEAFF.

The chain employs TRBV9 and TRBJ2-3, with D perhaps matching TRBD1 (6 bases). Germline V gene lookup returns CDR1 SGDLS and CDR2 YYNGEE. The CDR3 has 15 amino acids. Trimming took off 3 bases at V and 3 bases at J, with 14 bases between the two ends. CDR3 bases: TGTGCCAGCAGCGCTCCAGGGGCGAGGACAGATACGCAGTATTTT. Translation gives CASSAPGARTDTQYF.

The genes are TRBV13 and TRBJ1-2, with a possible D match to TRBD1 (5 bases). V was cut by 1 base and J by 4 bases, with 16 bases left in between. The CDR3 is 16 residues long. Germline lookup yields CDR1 PRHDT and CDR2 FYEKMQ (reference sequence). The chain's CDR3 is CASSLERDRTSYGYTF. The CDR3 nucleotides are TGTGCCAGCAGCTTAGAAAGGGACCGGACTAGCTATGGCTACACCTTC.

The chain carries TRBV4-1 and TRBJ2-5; 8 bases match TRBD1. The J call may be in error: the DNA end matches TRBJ2-7 better. This CDR3 contains 15 residues. Germline CDR1 reads MGHRA; CDR2 reads YSYEKL. The CDR3 loop is CASSRFGTGTYEQYF. The CDR3 coding sequence is TGCGCCAGCAGCCGATTTGGGACAGGCACCTACGAGCAGTACTTC.

The chain carries TRBV19 and TRBJ1-6; perhaps TRBD1 as D (5 bases). The length of the CDR3 is 18 residues. Trimming cost V 9 bases and J 0 bases, with 21 bases left between them. CDR1 LNHDA and CDR2 SQIVND come from the germline V gene (reference sequence). The CDR3 reads CASGLAGRPSSYNSPLHF. CDR3 DNA: TGTGCCAGCGGATTGGCGGGACGCCCAAGCTCCTATAATTCACCCCTCCACTTT.

This clone was observed a few times. The V call is TRBV29-1, the J call TRBJ2-3; 8 nucleotides align to TRBD1. This CDR3 has 13 amino acids. J lost 4 bases, V lost 3 bases, and 3 bases had no gene match. The V gene's germline CDR1 is SQVTM and CDR2 ANQGSEA. The chain's CDR3 is CSVEETGADTQYF. The DNA for the CDR3 is TGCAGCGTTGAGGAGACAGGGGCAGATACGCAGTATTTT.

The J gene is TRBJ2-3, the V gene TRBV12-5; 7 bases line up with TRBD2. V gave up 6 bases and J gave up 1 base; unmatched junction bases: 4. CDR1 LGHNT and CDR2 FRNRAP come from the germline V gene. The CDR3 is 14 amino acids. The CDR3 bases are TGTGCTAGTGGGAGCGGGGTCGGCACAGATACGCAGTATTTT. It is translated as CASGSGVGTDTQYF.

This chain connects TRBV5-8 to TRBJ2-3; unclear D gene. Trimming left V 2 bases short and J 6 bases short, with 10 bases between. Germline V gives CDR1 SGHTS, CDR2 YDEGEE. The CDR3 is 13 amino acids. The CDR3 protein is CASSLPIGDTQYF. The CDR3 DNA reads as TGTGCCAGCAGCTTACCCATCGGGGATACGCAGTATTTT.

The CDR3 protein is CASSVAGDPGDTQYF. DNA for the CDR3: TGTGCCAGCAGCGTAGCGGGGGACCCAGGGGATACGCAGTATTTT. The chain joins TRBV9 to TRBJ2-3, with D possibly matching TRBD2 (6 bases). The CDR3 has 15 residues. Trimming took 0 bases from V and 6 from J, leaving 14 bases between them. The germline CDR1 and CDR2 sequences are SGDLS and YYNGEE.

J is TRBJ2-5 and V is TRBV7-6, with 8 nucleotides matching TRBD1. This CDR3 is 15 amino acids long. Unmatched junction bases numbered 9, after V lost 5 bases and J lost 4 bases. The V gene's germline CDR1 is SGHVS and CDR2 FNYEAQ. The CDR3 loop reads CASSRMGQAGETQYF. CDR3 DNA: TGTGCCAGCAGCCGAATGGGACAGGCGGGAGAGACCCAGTACTTC.

The chain carries TRBV4-2 and TRBJ1-3, with no clear D. Germline V gene lookup returns CDR1 LGHNA and CDR2 YNFKEQ. The CDR3 runs 15 residues. V was shortened by 1 base and J by 4 bases, with 11 bases between the two germline ends. The CDR3 reads CASSQGQLFGNTIYF. In DNA, the CDR3 is TGTGCCAGCAGCCAAGGACAACTGTTCGGAAACACCATATATTTT.

V is TRBV5-6 and J is TRBJ1-1, with 7 bases identical to TRBD1. Germline V lookup: CDR1 SGHDT, CDR2 YYEEEE. The CDR3 sequence is 15 residues long. V lost 0 bases and J lost 5; bases outside the gene matches: 7. The CDR3 bases are TGTGCCAGCAGCTTGGCGACAGGGTGGCGGACTGAAGCTTTCTTT. This codes for CASSLATGWRTEAFF.

The V call is TRBV28, the J call TRBJ1-1; 8 bases are a match to TRBD1. This CDR3 is built from 15 residues. Per germline, CDR1 MDHEN and CDR2 SYDVKM. Trimming at V came to 4 bases and at J to 1 base, leaving 5 bases not matched to a gene. The CDR3: CASSYRGSGNTEAFF. CDR3 in DNA: TGTGCCAGCAGTTACAGGGGGTCTGGGAACACTGAAGCTTTCTTT.

This sequence joins TRBV5-4 and TRBJ2-2; 9 bases are shared with TRBD1. There are 16 residues in the CDR3. Trimming removed 2 bases from V and 4 bases from J; junction bases left unmatched: 6. In germline, CDR1 is SGHNT, CDR2 YYREEE (reference sequence). The CDR3 loop reads CASSFDPDRGTGELFF. CDR3 DNA sequence: TGTGCCAGCAGCTTTGACCCGGACAGGGGCACCGGGGAGCTGTTTTTT.

This clone has a single count. V is TRBV6-5 and J is TRBJ1-6; a weak D match, TRBD1 (5 bases). The germline CDR1 and CDR2 sequences are MNHEY and SVGAGI. The CDR3 spans 13 residues. Trimming took off 3 bases at V and 6 bases at J, with 6 bases between the two ends. Written as DNA, the CDR3 is TGTGCCAGCAGTTATGACAGTAATTCACCCCTCCACTTT. As protein: CASSYDSNSPLHF.

The chain uses TRBV9 and TRBJ2-1, with D uncertain. CDR1 SGDLS and CDR2 YYNGEE come from the germline V gene. This CDR3 has 15 residues. The germline V and J ends were trimmed by 3 bases and 1 base, with 11 bases remaining between them. Here the CDR3 DNA reads TGTGCCAGCAGCGCATATACTACTTCCTACAATGAGCAGTTCTTC. Its protein product is CASSAYTTSYNEQFF.

The V call is TRBV6-5, the J call TRBJ2-5, with D possibly being TRBD1 (6 bases). V was cut by 5 bases and J by 3 bases, with 10 bases left in between. Germline CDR1 is MNHEY and CDR2 is SVGAGI. This CDR3 spans 13 amino acids. CDR3 in amino acids: CASSAPGEETQYF. CDR3 nucleotides: TGTGCCAGCAGTGCACCAGGGGAAGAGACCCAGTACTTC.

This sequence joins TRBV30 and TRBJ2-1; TRBD1 matches 12 bases. V was pared by 3 bases and J by 6 bases, with 6 bases of the junction left unmatched. This CDR3 comprises 15 residues. Germline CDR1 and CDR2: GTSNPN and SVGIG (reference sequence). In DNA, the CDR3 is TGTGCCTGGAGACGTCGGGACAGGGGGCCCAATGAGCAGTTCTTC. This sequence encodes CAWRRRDRGPNEQFF. The full variable domain, rest sourced from reference TRBV30 and TRBJ2-1, is SQTIHQWPATLVQPVGSPLSLECTVEGTSNPNLYWYRQAAGRGLQLLFYSVGIGQISSEVPQNLSASRPQDRQFILSSKKLLLSDSGFYLCAWRRRDRGPNEQFFGPGTRLTVL.

The rearrangement links TRBV28 to TRBJ1-2; 7 positions agree with TRBD1. The CDR3 contains 15 residues. Germline V gives CDR1 MDHEN, CDR2 SYDVKM. Trimming took 8 bases from V and 8 from J; bases not matched to a gene: 17. The CDR3 loop is CASGGTALLVGGYTF. The CDR3 coding sequence is TGTGCCAGCGGTGGGACAGCCCTTTTAGTGGGAGGCTACACCTTC.

This clone is a singleton in its sample. The V and J genes are TRBV5-5 and TRBJ1-2; TRBD1 matches 9 bases. V lost 2 bases, J lost 6 bases, and 8 bases stayed unmatched. Germline assignment: CDR1 SGHKS and CDR2 YYEKEE (reference sequence). This CDR3 has 15 residues. CDR3 region: CASSFRDRERDGYTF. The CDR3 DNA is TGTGCCAGCAGCTTTCGGGACAGGGAAAGGGATGGCTACACCTTC. Filled out from reference TRBV5-5 and TRBJ1-2, the complete variable domain reads DAGVTQSPTHLIKTRGQQVTLRCSPISGHKSVSWYQQVLGQGPQFIFQYYEKEERGRGNFPDRFSARQFPNYSSELNVNALLLGDSALYLCASSFRDRERDGYTFGSGTRLTVV.

As concerns this clone: A junction end diverges from the germline sequence, so it may reflect a read error. In nucleotides, the CDR3 is TGTTCCAGCAGGGAGTCTCCTAACACTGAAGCTTTCTTT. Translated: CSSRESPNTEAFF. The J gene is TRBJ1-1, the V gene TRBV7-9; tentative D call: TRBD1 (5 bases). Per the germline V gene, CDR1 is SEHNR and CDR2 is FQNEAQ (reference sequence). CDR3 length: 13 residues.

The chain employs TRBV7-2 and TRBJ1-1; a weak D match, TRBD1 (5 bases). This CDR3 is 16 amino acids long. V shed 6 bases and J shed 0 bases, with 17 bases lying between them. Germline CDR1 is SGHTA and CDR2 is FQGNSA. Here the CDR3 reads CASSESPPGMNTEAFF. The DNA of the CDR3 is TGTGCCAGCAGTGAATCACCCCCAGGGATGAACACTGAAGCTTTCTTT.

This clone was detected a few times. Other DNA sequences within the sample encode an identical CDR3. The genes are TRBV5-6 and TRBJ2-7, with D tentatively TRBD2 (6 bases). The ends were cut back, 1 base at V and 4 bases at J, with 12 bases in the middle. Germline-derived CDR1 and CDR2 are SGHDT and YYEEEE. The CDR3 contains 14 residues. The DNA of the CDR3 is TGTGCCAGCAGCTTGAGGCGGGGTCCTTACGAGCAGTACTTC. Translation gives CASSLRRGPYEQYF.

The chain recombines TRBV19 with TRBJ2-2; the D gene is possibly TRBD2 (5 bases). Trimming shortened V by 2 bases and J by 4 bases, and 8 bases separated the two germline ends. This CDR3 contains 14 residues. CDR1 is LNHDA and CDR2 is SQIVND in the germline V gene (reference sequence). The CDR3 region is CASSIHGLTGELFF. The CDR3 DNA is TGTGCCAGTAGTATACACGGACTCACCGGGGAGCTGTTTTTT.

The count of this clone is one. The CDR3 here is CASSPRSGGLDSPLHF. In DNA, the CDR3 is TGTGCCAGCTCACCACGGTCAGGGGGCTTGGATTCACCCCTCCACTTT. The V gene is TRBV18, the J gene TRBJ1-6, with 8 positions matching TRBD1. The ends lost 1 base at V and 8 bases at J; junction bases unmatched: 7. The germline V gene has CDR1 KGHSH and CDR2 LQKENI. This CDR3 spans 16 amino acids. Drawing the rest from reference TRBV18 and TRBJ1-6, the complete variable domain is NAGVMQNPRHLVRRRGQEARLRCSPMKGHSHVYWYRQLPEEGLKFMVYLQKENIIDESGMPKERFSAEFPKEGPSILRIQQVVRGDSAAYFCASSPRSGGLDSPLHFGNGTRLTVT.